This TCR beta chain was sequenced during a study of blood T cell repertoires in COVID-19. On the study more broadly: Samples came from the United States, Italy and Spain, spanning acute and convalescent COVID-19. T cells, B-cell-depleted T cells, or PBMCs supplied cDNA or gDNA.

Germline CDR1 and CDR2: SGDLS and YYNGEE. With 3 bases clipped from V and 4 bases from J, the junction kept 12 bases outside the gene matches. The CDR3 consists of 17 residues. Original methodology: Amplification from reference gene primers served as the basis for estimated nucleated cell counts. Clones were sequenced by immunoSEQ multiplex PCR, and TCRdb holds only the in-frame ones, with some missing. V, J and clone size are those of that table, while D and trimming were read from the DNA. Of around 110,000 clones in the sample, about nine tenths were seen once. The receptor was isolated from a man between 35 and 55 years old with acute or convalescent COVID-19. Sequencing was performed on peripheral blood. The gene calls are TRBV9 and TRBJ1-2; 10 positions agree with TRBD1. The CDR3 region is CASSAFAGTGEGYGYTF. CDR3 DNA sequence: TGTGCCAGCAGCGCCTTCGCCGGGACAGGGGAGGGCTATGGCTACACCTTC.